This is a list of T cell receptor beta chains from one sample in a study of blood T cells in healthy people across ages. TCRdb re-analysed the 5' RACE reads in MiXCR, keeping a single row per CDR3 protein. The table lists about 900,000 distinct CDR3 sequences, approximately 49% of them singletons. Source material: blood. These receptor sequences come from a man aged 25-40 years in good health. CDR3s include the opening cysteine and the closing phenylalanine or tryptophan. A D gene is named only where the DNA matches it firmly. Clone size is shown for a subset of rows, as once, few, many or a class of expanded clone.

V gene	J gene	clone size	D gene	CDR3 DNA	CDR3 protein
TRBV20-1	TRBJ1-1	-	TRBD1	TGTAGTGCTAGAGCTCGGGGACAGGTGGGTGAAGCTTTCTTT	CSARARGQVGEAFF
TRBV5-4	TRBJ1-1	-	-	TGTGCCAGCAGCCGATCGACGTCTAAGGACACTGAAGCTTTCTTT	CASSRSTSKDTEAFF
TRBV7-9	TRBJ2-3	many	-	TGTGCCAGCGGCTATTTTTTAGGGCCGGAGACAGATACGCAGTATTTT	CASGYFLGPETDTQYF
TRBV7-9	TRBJ2-1	-	TRBD2	TGTGCCAGCAGCTCTTGGACTAGCAGAGAAATAGGGGAGTTCTTC	CASSSWTSREIGEFF
TRBV7-7	TRBJ2-1	-	TRBD2	TGTGCTAGCAGCGCTACGAGCGGGGGGTTAAATGAGCAGTTCTTC	CASSATSGGLNEQFF
TRBV12-3/TRBV12-4	TRBJ2-3	-	-	TGTGCCAGCAGTCCTCTGGGTCGCGTTAGCACAGATACGCAGTATTTT	CASSPLGRVSTDTQYF
TRBV7-2	TRBJ2-4	-	-	TGTGCCAGCAGCCCACCGGGTATAAAAAACATTCAGTACTTC	CASSPPGIKNIQYF
TRBV27	TRBJ2-7	-	-	TGTGCCAGCAGTTTAGGCGCGGGGGCGGACTACGAGCAGTACTTC	CASSLGAGADYEQYF
TRBV20-1	TRBJ1-2	few	TRBD1	TGCAGTGCTAGAGATCCCCAAAGGGGGCGAGGTCCCCGTTCTAACTATGGCTACACCTTC	CSARDPQRGRGPRSNYGYTF
TRBV7-2	TRBJ1-1	-	TRBD1	TGTGCCAGCAGCTCACAGGGACAGGGGATGAACACTGAAGCTTTCTTT	CASSSQGQGMNTEAFF
TRBV14	TRBJ2-5	few	-	TGTGCCAGCAGCCAAGTTGTCAGTTCAGCGGGGACCCAGTACTTC	CASSQVVSSAGTQYF
TRBV15	TRBJ2-5	few	-	TGTGCCACCAGCAGAGATCTGGGCGAAGAGACCCAGTACTTC	CATSRDLGEETQYF
TRBV18	TRBJ1-2	few	-	TGTGCCAGCTCACTCACACGGGGCTACACCTTC	CASSLTRGYTF
TRBV13	TRBJ2-2	-	TRBD2	TGTGCCAGCAGCGCGCTACAACTAGCGGACGGGGAGCTGTTTTTT	CASSALQLADGELFF
TRBV6-2/TRBV6-3	TRBJ1-2	-	-	TGTGCCAGCAGAACACAGGGAGGCGAAGGCTACACCTTC	CASRTQGGEGYTF
TRBV7-9	TRBJ1-2	-	-	TGTGCCAGCAGCCGCGCCGGGAGTGGCTATGGCTACACCTTC	CASSRAGSGYGYTF
TRBV9	TRBJ2-1	-	-	TGTGCCAGCAGCGCCAGATTAGCGGAGACCTTATACAATGAGCAGTTCTTC	CASSARLAETLYNEQFF
TRBV3-1	TRBJ2-7	few	-	TGTGCCAGCAGCCAAGGGTTGGGCTCCAGGGCCAACGAGCAGTACTTC	CASSQGLGSRANEQYF
TRBV20-1	TRBJ2-1	few	-	TGCAGTGCTAGAGATGGGAGGACCTCCTACAATGAGCAGTTCTTC	CSARDGRTSYNEQFF
TRBV5-1	TRBJ2-3	-	TRBD1	TGCGCCAGCAGCTTGGAGACAGGGGGCACAGATACGCAGTATTTT	CASSLETGGTDTQYF
TRBV4-1	TRBJ1-2	-	-	TGCGCCAGCAGCCAAGTCGCCAGGGGAAGCTATGGCTACACCTTC	CASSQVARGSYGYTF
TRBV29-1	TRBJ1-1	few	-	TGCAGCGTCCGCCTCAATTACCCTGAAGCTTTCTTT	CSVRLNYPEAFF
TRBV12-3/TRBV12-4	TRBJ2-5	few	TRBD2	TGTGCCAGCAGTATCCTAGCGGGGGTCAAGAAAGAGACCCAGTACTTC	CASSILAGVKKETQYF
TRBV25-1	TRBJ2-1	-	TRBD1	TGTGCCAGCAGTGACCCCGGACAGGGGTCTTACGAGCAGTTCTTC	CASSDPGQGSYEQFF
TRBV28	TRBJ2-7	few	-	TGTGCCAGCAGTGGCTCCCTGTACGAGCAGTACTTC	CASSGSLYEQYF
TRBV6-1	TRBJ2-4	-	-	TGTGCCAGCCGGGGGGCAGGACAAAACATTCAGTACTTC	CASRGAGQNIQYF
TRBV15	TRBJ2-7	-	-	TGTGCCACCAGCAGAGGATTGGACAGCTACGAGCAGTACTTC	CATSRGLDSYEQYF
TRBV4-2	TRBJ2-3	few	TRBD1	TGTGCCAGCAGCCAAGGTACAGGGGGCCCTAGCACAGATACGCAGTATTTT	CASSQGTGGPSTDTQYF
TRBV3-1	TRBJ2-7	-	-	TGTGCCAGCAGCCCCCCGAAAAGCTCCTACGAGCAGTACTTC	CASSPPKSSYEQYF
TRBV7-2	TRBJ2-4	few	TRBD2	TGTGCCAGCAGCTTAGTCGCTAGCGGGGGGGAAAACATTCAGTACTTC	CASSLVASGGENIQYF
TRBV20-1	TRBJ1-4	-	-	TGCAGTGCTCCTCCCCCCGGAGGGAGTAATGAAAAACTGTTTTTT	CSAPPPGGSNEKLFF
TRBV20-1	TRBJ2-5	few	-	TGCAGTGCTGGGGCAAGCCCCCAAGAGACCCAGTACTTC	CSAGASPQETQYF
TRBV29-1	TRBJ1-1	few	-	TGCAGCGTTGAAAAACAGAACACTGAAGCTTTCTTT	CSVEKQNTEAFF
TRBV12-3/TRBV12-4	TRBJ1-1	-	-	TGTGCCAGCAGTTTTCAGATGAACACTGAAGCTTTCTTT	CASSFQMNTEAFF
TRBV2	TRBJ2-1	few	-	TGTGCCAGCAGTATATCGCGCAGCAACAATGAGCAGTTCTTC	CASSISRSNNEQFF
TRBV5-1	TRBJ1-5	-	-	TGCGCCAGCAGCTTGGGTGGGTCCGGCAAAGAGCCCCAGCATTTT	CASSLGGSGKEPQHF
TRBV6-5	TRBJ2-4	-	-	TGTGCCAGCAGTTACGGCCAACAGACCAAAAACATTCAGTACTTC	CASSYGQQTKNIQYF
TRBV5-1	TRBJ2-1	few	TRBD2	TGCGCCAGCAGCCTTCAACTAGCGGGGTCCTACAATGAGCAGTTCTTC	CASSLQLAGSYNEQFF
TRBV28	TRBJ2-3	-	-	TGTGCCAGCAGTCCCCTGACAGGCACAGATACGCAGTATTTT	CASSPLTGTDTQYF
TRBV29-1	TRBJ2-5	-	TRBD1	TGCAGCGTTGAATCCGGGACAGGGGGCGGAGAGACCCAGTACTTC	CSVESGTGGGETQYF
TRBV5-1	TRBJ2-7	-	TRBD1	TGCGCCAGCAGCTTTGCCGGGACAGGGGGCACCTACGAGCAGTACTTC	CASSFAGTGGTYEQYF
TRBV29-1	TRBJ2-7	-	-	TGCAGCGTCTCGACTGTCTCCTACGAGCAGTACTTC	CSVSTVSYEQYF
TRBV4-1	TRBJ2-1	-	-	TGCGCCAGCAGCCAAGATCACGGGATTCTATCGGATGAGCAGTTCTTC	CASSQDHGILSDEQFF
TRBV29-1	TRBJ2-1	few	TRBD2	TGCAGCGGTACACCTGTCGGGGAGGGGTACAATGAGCAGTTCTTC	CSGTPVGEGYNEQFF